This T cell receptor beta chain was profiled in a study of spatial heterogeneity in lung cancer. In the study overall: The count of detected beta-chain sequences consistently exceeded that of alpha-chain sequences.

This clonotype was counted a few times. The antigen remains unidentified. CDR3 length: 15 residues. Trimming at V came to 6 bases and at J to 5 bases, leaving 6 bases not matched to a gene. Germline CDR1 is LNHDA and CDR2 is SQIVND (reference sequence). TCRdb ran MiXCR on the 5' RACE reads and lists one entry per CDR3 protein. The sample includes around 7,000 distinct CDR3 sequences, around 6.3% of them seen just once. Time point: sample taken at primary tumor resection. Study-level results: Blood carried ubiquitous expanded tumor TCRs more at resection than follow-up.

This clonotype was obtained from a male donor with early-stage non-small cell lung cancer. The J gene is TRBJ2-3, the V gene TRBV19; 12 positions match TRBD2. The sequences come from PBMCs, collected at surgery. CDR3 amino acids: CASSPPGLAGDTQYF. CDR3 nucleotide sequence: TGTGCCAGTAGCCCCCCGGGACTAGCGGGAGATACGCAGTATTTT. Full variable domain (rest looked up from reference TRBV19 and TRBJ2-3): DGGITQSPKYLFRKEGQNVTLSCEQNLNHDAMYWYRQDPGQGLRLIYYSQIVNDFQKGDIAEGYSVSREKKESFPLTVTSAQKNPTAFYLCASSPPGLAGDTQYFGPGTRLTVL.